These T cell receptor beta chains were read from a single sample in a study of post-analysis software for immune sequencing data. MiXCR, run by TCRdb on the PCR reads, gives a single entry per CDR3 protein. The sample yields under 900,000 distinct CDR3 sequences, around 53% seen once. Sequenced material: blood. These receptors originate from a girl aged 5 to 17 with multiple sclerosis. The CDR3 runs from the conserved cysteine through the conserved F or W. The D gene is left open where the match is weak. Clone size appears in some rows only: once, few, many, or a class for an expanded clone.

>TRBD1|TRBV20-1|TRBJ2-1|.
CSARRQGSYNEQFF
TGCAGTGCTAGAAGACAGGGGTCGTACAATGAGCAGTTCTTC
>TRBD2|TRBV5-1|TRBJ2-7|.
CASTLTVPGGEQYF
TGCGCCAGCACCCTAACGGTCCCGGGGGGCGAGCAGTACTTC
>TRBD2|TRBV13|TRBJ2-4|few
CASSLVLAGDLAKNIQYF
TGTGCCAGCAGCTTAGTCCTAGCGGGAGACCTAGCCAAAAACATTCAGTACTTC
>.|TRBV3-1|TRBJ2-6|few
CASSPAQVSGANVLTF
TGTGCCAGCAGCCCAGCGCAGGTCTCTGGGGCCAACGTCCTGACTTTC
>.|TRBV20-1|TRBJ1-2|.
CSARGQTHNYGYTF
TGCAGTGCTCGTGGACAGACCCATAACTATGGCTACACCTTC
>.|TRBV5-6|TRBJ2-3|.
CASSPNSRYTDTQYF
TGTGCCAGCAGCCCTAACTCGAGGTACACAGATACGCAGTATTTT
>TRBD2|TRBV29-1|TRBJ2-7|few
CSVARTSGAYNEQYF
TGCAGCGTTGCACGCACTAGCGGGGCCTACAATGAGCAGTACTTC
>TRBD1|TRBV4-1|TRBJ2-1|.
CASSHPTGVYEQFF
TGCGCCAGCAGCCACCCGACAGGGGTATATGAGCAGTTCTTC
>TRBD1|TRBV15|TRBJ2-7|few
CATSNTGTVVYEQYF
TGTGCCACCAGCAACACCGGGACAGTAGTCTACGAGCAGTACTTC
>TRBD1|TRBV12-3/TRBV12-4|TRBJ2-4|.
CASSPPPLGTGKNIQYF
TGTGCCAGCAGTCCACCGCCCCTCGGGACAGGGAAAAACATTCAGTACTTC
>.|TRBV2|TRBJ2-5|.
CASRQGAAPQETQYF
TGTGCCAGCAGGCAAGGGGCGGCACCTCAAGAGACCCAGTACTTC
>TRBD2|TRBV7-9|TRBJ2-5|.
CASSFGTSGISETQYF
TGTGCCAGCAGCTTCGGGACTAGCGGGATTTCGGAGACCCAGTACTTC
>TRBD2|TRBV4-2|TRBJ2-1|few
CASSQLPTGTSGYNEQFF
TGTGCCAGCAGCCAGTTACCTACCGGGACTAGCGGCTACAATGAGCAGTTCTTC
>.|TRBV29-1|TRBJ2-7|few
CSVEEQQKESYEQYF
TGCAGCGTTGAGGAACAGCAGAAGGAATCCTACGAGCAGTACTTC
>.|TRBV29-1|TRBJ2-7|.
CSVEVTRYEQYF
TGCAGCGTTGAGGTTACCCGCTACGAGCAGTACTTC
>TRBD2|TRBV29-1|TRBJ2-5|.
CSVHTGTSGGTQETQYF
TGCAGCGTCCACACCGGGACTAGCGGGGGTACCCAAGAGACCCAGTACTTC
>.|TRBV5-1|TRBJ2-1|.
CASSSPKSGISTNEQFF
TGCGCCAGCAGCTCACCTAAGAGCGGAATCAGCACCAATGAGCAGTTCTTC
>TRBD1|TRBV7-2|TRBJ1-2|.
CASSEGAGGYGYTF
TGTGCCAGCAGTGAAGGGGCAGGGGGCTATGGCTACACCTTC
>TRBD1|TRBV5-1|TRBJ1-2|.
CASSTGQGADGYTF
TGCGCCAGCAGCACCGGACAGGGGGCTGATGGCTACACCTTC
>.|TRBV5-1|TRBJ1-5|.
CASSLTGMNQPQHF
TGCGCCAGCAGCTTGACAGGGATGAATCAGCCCCAGCATTTT
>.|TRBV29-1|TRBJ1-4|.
CSVGMRTNEKLFF
TGCAGCGTTGGGATGAGAACTAATGAAAAACTGTTTTTT
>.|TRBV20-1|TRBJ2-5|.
CSAPWGETQYF
TGCAGTGCGCCCTGGGGGGAGACCCAGTACTTC
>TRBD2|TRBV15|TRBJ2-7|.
CATSRGLAGSSYEQYF
TGTGCCACCAGCAGAGGACTAGCGGGGAGCTCCTACGAGCAGTACTTC
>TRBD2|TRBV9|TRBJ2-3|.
CASSVGLAGTPRTDTQYF
TGTGCCAGCAGCGTAGGCCTAGCGGGGACACCACGCACAGATACGCAGTATTTT
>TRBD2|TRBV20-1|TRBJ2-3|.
CSASSGRRGPSTDTQYF
TGCAGTGCGTCTAGCGGGCGGCGCGGACCTAGCACAGATACGCAGTATTTT
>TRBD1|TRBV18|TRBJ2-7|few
CASSLGQGSQSEQYF
TGTGCCAGCTCGCTCGGACAGGGCTCCCAGAGCGAGCAGTACTTC
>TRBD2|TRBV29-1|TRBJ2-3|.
CSVEERKPTSGGSSDTQYF
TGCAGCGTTGAAGAGCGAAAGCCGACTAGCGGGGGGTCATCAGATACGCAGTATTTT
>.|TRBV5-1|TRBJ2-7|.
CASSDTGPLGYEQYF
TGCGCCAGCAGCGACACAGGACCCCTGGGCTACGAGCAGTACTTC
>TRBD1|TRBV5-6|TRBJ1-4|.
CASSRGGGGLEKLFF
TGTGCCAGCAGTCGCGGGGGAGGGGGCCTTGAAAAACTGTTTTTT
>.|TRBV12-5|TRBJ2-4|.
CASGLNPNRVRVAKNIQYF
TGTGCTAGTGGTTTAAATCCAAACAGGGTTCGGGTAGCCAAAAACATTCAGTACTTC
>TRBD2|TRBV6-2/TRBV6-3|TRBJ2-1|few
CASSYGLAGYEQFF
TGTGCCAGCAGTTACGGGTTAGCGGGATATGAGCAGTTCTTC